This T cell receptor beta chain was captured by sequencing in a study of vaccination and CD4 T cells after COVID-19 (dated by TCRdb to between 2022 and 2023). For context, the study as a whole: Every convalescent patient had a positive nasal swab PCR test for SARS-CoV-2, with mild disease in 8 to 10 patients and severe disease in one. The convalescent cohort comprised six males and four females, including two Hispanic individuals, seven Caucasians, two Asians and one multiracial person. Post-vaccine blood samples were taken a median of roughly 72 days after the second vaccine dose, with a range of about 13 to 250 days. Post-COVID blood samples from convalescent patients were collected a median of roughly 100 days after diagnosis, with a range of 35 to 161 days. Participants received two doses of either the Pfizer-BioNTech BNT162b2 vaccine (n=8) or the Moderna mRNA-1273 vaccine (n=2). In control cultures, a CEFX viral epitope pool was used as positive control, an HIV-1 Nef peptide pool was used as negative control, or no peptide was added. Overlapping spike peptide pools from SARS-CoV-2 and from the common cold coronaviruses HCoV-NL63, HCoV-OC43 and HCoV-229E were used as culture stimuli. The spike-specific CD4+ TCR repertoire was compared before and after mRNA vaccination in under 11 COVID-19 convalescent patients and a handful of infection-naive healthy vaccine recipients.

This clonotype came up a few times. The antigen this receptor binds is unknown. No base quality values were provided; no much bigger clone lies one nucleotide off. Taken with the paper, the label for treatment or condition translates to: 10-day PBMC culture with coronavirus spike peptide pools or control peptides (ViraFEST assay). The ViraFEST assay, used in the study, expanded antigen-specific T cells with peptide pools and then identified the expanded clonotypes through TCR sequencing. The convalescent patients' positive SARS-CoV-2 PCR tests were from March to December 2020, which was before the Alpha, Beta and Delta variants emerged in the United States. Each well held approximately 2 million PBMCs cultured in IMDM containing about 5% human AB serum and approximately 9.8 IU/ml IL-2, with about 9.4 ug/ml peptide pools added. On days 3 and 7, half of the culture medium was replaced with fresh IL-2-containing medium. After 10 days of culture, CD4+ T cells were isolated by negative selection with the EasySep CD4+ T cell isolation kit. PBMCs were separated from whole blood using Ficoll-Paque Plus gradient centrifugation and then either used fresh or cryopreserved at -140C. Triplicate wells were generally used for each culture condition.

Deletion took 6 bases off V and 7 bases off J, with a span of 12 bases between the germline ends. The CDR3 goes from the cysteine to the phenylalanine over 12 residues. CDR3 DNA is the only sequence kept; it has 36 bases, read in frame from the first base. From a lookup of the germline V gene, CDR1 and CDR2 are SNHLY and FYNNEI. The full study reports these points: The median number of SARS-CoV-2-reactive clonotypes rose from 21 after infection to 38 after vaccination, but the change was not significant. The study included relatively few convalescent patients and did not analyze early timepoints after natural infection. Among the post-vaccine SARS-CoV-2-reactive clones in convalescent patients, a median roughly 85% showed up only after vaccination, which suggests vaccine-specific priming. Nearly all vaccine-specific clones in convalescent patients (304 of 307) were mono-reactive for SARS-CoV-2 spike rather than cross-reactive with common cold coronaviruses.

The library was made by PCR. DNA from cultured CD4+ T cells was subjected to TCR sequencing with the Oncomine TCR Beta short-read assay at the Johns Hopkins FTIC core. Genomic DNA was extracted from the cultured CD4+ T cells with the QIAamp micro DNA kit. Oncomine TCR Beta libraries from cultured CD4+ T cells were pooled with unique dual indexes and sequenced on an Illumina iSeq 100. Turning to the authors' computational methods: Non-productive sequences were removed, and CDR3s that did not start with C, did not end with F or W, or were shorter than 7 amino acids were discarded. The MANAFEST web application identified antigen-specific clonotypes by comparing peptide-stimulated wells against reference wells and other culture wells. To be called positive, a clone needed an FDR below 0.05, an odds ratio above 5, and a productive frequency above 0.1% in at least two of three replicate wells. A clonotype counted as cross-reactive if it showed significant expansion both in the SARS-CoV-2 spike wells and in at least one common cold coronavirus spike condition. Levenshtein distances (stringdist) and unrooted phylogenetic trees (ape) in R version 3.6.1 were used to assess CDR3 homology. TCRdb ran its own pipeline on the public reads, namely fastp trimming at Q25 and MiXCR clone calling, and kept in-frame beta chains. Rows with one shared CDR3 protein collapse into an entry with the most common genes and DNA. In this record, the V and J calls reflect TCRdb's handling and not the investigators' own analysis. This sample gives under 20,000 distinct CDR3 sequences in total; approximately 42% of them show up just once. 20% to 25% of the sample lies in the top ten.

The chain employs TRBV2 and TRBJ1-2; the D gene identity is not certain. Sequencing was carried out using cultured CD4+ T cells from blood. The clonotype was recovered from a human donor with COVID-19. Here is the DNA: TGTGCCAGCAGCCCACCCTTAGGTGGCTACACCTTC. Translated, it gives CASSPPLGGYTF.